This record concerns one TCR beta chain sequence. Its antigen is not known. The record originates from a study of PD-1 blockade in classical Hodgkin lymphoma. Each patient's relapse followed autologous stem cell transplantation, and brentuximab vedotin exposure varied. Applied to thawed PBMCs, magnetic negative selection was the method used to isolate CD8+ T cells. The study, taken as a whole, reports: The drivers behind the repertoire differences, possibly disease activity or prior therapy, remain undefined. TCR diversity in CD4+, not CD8+, cells rose significantly by C4D1.

With 0 bases removed from V and 11 bases from J, the gap between germline ends came to 22 bases. The germline gives CDR1 MNHEY, CDR2 SVGAGI. The CDR3 spans 16 residues. Here immunoSEQ multiplex PCR was the method, and the copy in TCRdb shows in-frame clones only, minus some. Among some 8,000 clones listed, just over 85% were seen once. Material: CD8+ T cells from blood, obtained at baseline. The clonotype comes from a human donor with classical Hodgkin lymphoma. This rearrangement joins TRBV6-5 to TRBJ1-1; D possibly corresponds to TRBD1 (6 bases). CDR3 coding DNA: TGTGCCAGCAGTTACTCGAAGTTTGGGGGGCGCCTAGGGGCTTTCTTT. Protein product: CASSYSKFGGRLGAFF.